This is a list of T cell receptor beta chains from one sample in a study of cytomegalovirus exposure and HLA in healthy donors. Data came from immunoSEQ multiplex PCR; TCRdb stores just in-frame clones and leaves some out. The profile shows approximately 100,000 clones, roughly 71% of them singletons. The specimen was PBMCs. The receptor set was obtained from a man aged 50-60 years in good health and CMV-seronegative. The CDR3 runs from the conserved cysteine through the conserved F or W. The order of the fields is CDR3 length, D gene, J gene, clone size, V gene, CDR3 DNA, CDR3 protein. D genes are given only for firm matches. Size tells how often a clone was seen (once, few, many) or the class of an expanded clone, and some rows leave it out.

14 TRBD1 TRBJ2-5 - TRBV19 TGTGCCAGTAGTTTTCCGGGCCGACAGGGGACCCAGTACTTC CASSFPGRQGTQYF
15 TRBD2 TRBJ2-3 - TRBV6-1 TGTGCCAGCAGTGAACTAGCGGGGGGGCCAGATACGCAGTATTTT CASSELAGGPDTQYF
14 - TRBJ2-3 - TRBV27 TGTGCCAGCAGTTTAGAGGACAGACTTGATACGCAGTATTTT CASSLEDRLDTQYF
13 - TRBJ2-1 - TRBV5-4 TGTGCCAGCAGCCTGGATCCCGAGAGGGAGCAGTTCTTC CASSLDPEREQFF
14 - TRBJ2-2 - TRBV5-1 TGCGCCAGCTCTCCCGGGGACTCCACCGGGGAGCTGTTTTTT CASSPGDSTGELFF
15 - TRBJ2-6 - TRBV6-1 TGTGCCACTACGCACGGGATATCTGGGGCCAACGTCCTGACTTTC CATTHGISGANVLTF
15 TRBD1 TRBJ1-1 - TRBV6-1 TGTGCCAGCAGTGCAAGGGGACAGGGGATCACTGAAGCTTTCTTT CASSARGQGITEAFF
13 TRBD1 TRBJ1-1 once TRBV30 TGTGCCTGGAGTCGGTTGAGGGGGCTTGAAGCTTTCTTT CAWSRLRGLEAFF
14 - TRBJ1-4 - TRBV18 TGTGCCAGCTCCGAGCAAAATCGTAATGAAAAACTGTTTTTT CASSEQNRNEKLFF
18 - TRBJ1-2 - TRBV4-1 TGCGCCAGCAGCCAAGAGGCTCTAACGGAGAGCTCTAACTATGGCTACACCTTC CASSQEALTESSNYGYTF
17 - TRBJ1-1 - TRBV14 TGTGCCAGCAGCCAAGAATGGCGGGGCGCGAGGAACACTGAAGCTTTCTTT CASSQEWRGARNTEAFF
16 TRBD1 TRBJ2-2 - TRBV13 TGTGCCAGCAGCTCCCTTGGGACAGGGGGAACCGGGGAGCTGTTTTTT CASSSLGTGGTGELFF
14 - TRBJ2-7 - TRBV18 TGTGCCAGCTCCGGGCAGGGCCCTACCTACGAGCAGTACTTC CASSGQGPTYEQYF
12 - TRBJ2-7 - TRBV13 TGTGCCAGCAGCTTAGGCCGCGAAAGAGAGTACTTC CASSLGREREYF
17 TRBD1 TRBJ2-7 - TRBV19 TGTGCCAGTAGTGTCCGGACAGGGAGGTTTCAAGCCTACGAGCAGTACTTC CASSVRTGRFQAYEQYF
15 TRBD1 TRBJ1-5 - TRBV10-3 TGTGCCATCAGAGAAGGGACAGGTTATAATCAGCCCCAGCATTTT CAIREGTGYNQPQHF
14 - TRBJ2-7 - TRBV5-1 TGCGCCAGCAGCTTGGCCGGAACAGACTACGAGCAGTACTTC CASSLAGTDYEQYF
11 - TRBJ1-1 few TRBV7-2 TGTGCCAGCAGTTCCTTCGGTGAAGCTTTCTTT CASSSFGEAFF
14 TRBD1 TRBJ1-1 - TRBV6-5 TGTGCTGCCGGACAGGGGTCCCTGAACACTGAAGCTTTCTTT CAAGQGSLNTEAFF
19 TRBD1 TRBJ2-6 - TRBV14 TGTGCCAGCAGCCCAGGCCCTCTACAGGGGTACTCTGGGGCCAACGTCCTGACTTTC CASSPGPLQGYSGANVLTF
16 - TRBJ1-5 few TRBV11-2 TGTGCCAGCAGCTTAGAGGCAGGGAGGCCCCCCGGGCCCCAGCATTTT CASSLEAGRPPGPQHF
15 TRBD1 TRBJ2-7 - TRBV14 TGTGCCAGCAGCCAAGCCGGGACAGGGGGGACCGAGCAGTACTTC CASSQAGTGGTEQYF
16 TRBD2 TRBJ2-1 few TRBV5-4 TGTGCCAGCAGCTTGGGATCGCCTAGCGGGAAAAATGAGCAGTTCTTC CASSLGSPSGKNEQFF
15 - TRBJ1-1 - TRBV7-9 TGTTCCAGCAGCTTAGAGATGGGGGCCAACACTGAAGCTTTCTTT CSSSLEMGANTEAFF
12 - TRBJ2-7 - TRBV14 TGTGCCAGCAGCCAGAATCTATGGGAGCAGTACTTC CASSQNLWEQYF
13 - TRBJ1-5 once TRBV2 TGTGCCAGCAGTGTTTCAGTTGATCAGCCCCAGCATTTT CASSVSVDQPQHF
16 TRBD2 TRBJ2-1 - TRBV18 TGTGCCAGCTCACCACCGGCAGGGTCGGGGGGCAATGAGCAGTTCTTC CASSPPAGSGGNEQFF
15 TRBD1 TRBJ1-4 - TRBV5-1 TGCGCCAGCAGCTCCTTCCAGGGGGGAAGTGAAAAACTGTTTTTT CASSSFQGGSEKLFF
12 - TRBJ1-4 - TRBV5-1 TGCGCCAGCAGCGTGGGCAGTGAAAAACTGTTTTTT CASSVGSEKLFF
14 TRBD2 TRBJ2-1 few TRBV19 TGTGCCACCGAAGGAGGACTAGCGGGAGATGAGCAGTTCTTC CATEGGLAGDEQFF
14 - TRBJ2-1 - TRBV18 TGTGCCAGCTCACCGACACTTTCCTACAATGAGCAGTTCTTC CASSPTLSYNEQFF
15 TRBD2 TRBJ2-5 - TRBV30 TGTGCCTGGAGTGATGGAGCGGGAGGACCAGAGACCCAGTACTTC CAWSDGAGGPETQYF
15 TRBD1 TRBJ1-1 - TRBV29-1 TGCAGCGTCCCCGGAACAGGGGGCGGGGGCACTGAAGCTTTCTTT CSVPGTGGGGTEAFF
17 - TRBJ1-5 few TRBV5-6 TGTGCCAGCAGCTTGAACGTCGGCAGGGTTACCAATCAGCCCCAGCATTTT CASSLNVGRVTNQPQHF
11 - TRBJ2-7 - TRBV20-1 TGCAGTGCTAGCCCTTCCTACGAGCAGTACTTC CSASPSYEQYF
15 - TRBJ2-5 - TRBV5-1 TGCGCCAGCACCAAGGAGGGGGCAGGGGACGAGACCCAGTACTTC CASTKEGAGDETQYF
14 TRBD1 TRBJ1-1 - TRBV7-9 TGTGCCAGCACACCGGGACAGGGGAAGGGTGAAGCTTTCTTT CASTPGQGKGEAFF